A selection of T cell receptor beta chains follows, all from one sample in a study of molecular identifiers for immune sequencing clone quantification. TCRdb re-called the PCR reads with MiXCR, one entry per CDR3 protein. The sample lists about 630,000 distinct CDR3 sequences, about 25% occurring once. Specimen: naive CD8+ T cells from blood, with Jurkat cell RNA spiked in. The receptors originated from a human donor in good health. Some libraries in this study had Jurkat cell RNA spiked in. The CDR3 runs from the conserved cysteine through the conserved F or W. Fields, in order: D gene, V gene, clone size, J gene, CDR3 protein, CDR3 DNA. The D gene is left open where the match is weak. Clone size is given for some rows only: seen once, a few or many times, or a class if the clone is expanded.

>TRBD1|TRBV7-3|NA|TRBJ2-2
CASSLTTTGGTRELFF
TGTGCCAGCAGCTTAACCACTACAGGGGGCACCAGGGAGCTGTTTTTT
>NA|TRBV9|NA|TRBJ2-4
CASPRRRNIQYF
TGTGCCAGTCCAAGACGGAGAAACATTCAGTACTTC
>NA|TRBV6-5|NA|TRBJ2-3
CASSYYPTDTQYF
TGTGCCAGCAGTTATTACCCCACAGATACGCAGTATTTT
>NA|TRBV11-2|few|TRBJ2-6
CASSFIRGALSGADVLTF
TGTGCCAGCAGCTTTATCCGGGGGGCCCTGTCTGGGGCCGACGTCCTGACTTTC
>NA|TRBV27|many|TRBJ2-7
CASADRTYEQYF
TGTGCCAGCGCCGACAGGACCTACGAGCAGTACTTC
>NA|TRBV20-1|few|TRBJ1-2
CSAMDTQANYGYTF
TGCAGTGCTATGGACACCCAGGCTAACTATGGCTACACCTTC
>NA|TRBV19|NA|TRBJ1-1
CASSLQGWPEAFF
TGTGCCAGTAGCCTACAGGGTTGGCCTGAAGCTTTCTTT
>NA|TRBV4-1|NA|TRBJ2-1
CASSQDRGGFGNEQFF
TGCGCCAGCAGCCAAGACCGAGGGGGGTTCGGCAATGAGCAGTTCTTC
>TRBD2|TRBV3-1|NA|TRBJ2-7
CARRHVLAGAYEQYF
TGTGCCCGCCGCCACGTACTAGCGGGAGCTTACGAGCAGTACTTC
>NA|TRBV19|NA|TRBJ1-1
CASIGFGVLNTEAFF
TGTGCCAGTATCGGTTTCGGGGTGCTGAACACTGAAGCTTTCTTT
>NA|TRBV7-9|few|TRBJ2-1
CASSFPLAEQFF
TGTGCCAGCAGCTTTCCTCTAGCGGAGCAGTTCTTC
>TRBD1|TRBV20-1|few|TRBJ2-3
CSAREGRGLVDTQYF
TGCAGTGCTAGAGAGGGCAGGGGGCTAGTAGATACGCAGTATTTT
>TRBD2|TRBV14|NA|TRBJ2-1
CASSQGIAGGNEQFF
TGTGCCAGCAGCCAAGGGATAGCGGGAGGGAATGAGCAGTTCTTC
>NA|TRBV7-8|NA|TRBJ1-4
CAISLKGDLGGRAANEKLFF
TGTGCCATCAGCTTAAAGGGAGACCTTGGGGGACGGGCAGCTAATGAAAAACTGTTTTTT
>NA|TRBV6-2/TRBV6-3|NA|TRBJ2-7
CASSEGPALEQYF
TGTGCCAGCAGTGAAGGTCCGGCCCTCGAGCAGTACTTC
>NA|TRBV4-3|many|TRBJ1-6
CASSQDQGPSSYNSPLHF
TGCGCCAGCAGCCAAGATCAGGGGCCGAGCTCCTATAATTCACCCCTCCACTTT